These 15 T cell receptor beta chains came from one sample sequenced in a study of T cell repertoires in cytomegalovirus infection. MiXCR was run by TCRdb on the reads, yielding one entry per CDR3 protein. The sample yields under 850,000 distinct CDR3 sequences, 35% seen once. Sequenced sample: PBMCs. The receptors were sampled from a human donor in good health (CMV status not recorded). Some clones in this sample may be carry-over from other donors' samples.

V gene TRBV20-1 combines with J gene TRBJ1-1, with D possibly TRBD1 on 5 matching bases. The germline CDR1 and CDR2 sequences are DFQATT and SNEGSKA (reference sequence). The CDR3 sequence is 13 residues long. The ends were cut back, 7 bases at V and 7 bases at J, with 19 bases in the middle. The CDR3 loop reads CSVLQAGYVEAFF. DNA for the CDR3: TGCAGTGTACTACAGGCGGGTTACGTTGAAGCTTTCTTT.

The J gene is TRBJ1-1, the V gene TRBV20-1; no definite D call. Trimming pared 1 base from V and 1 base from J, leaving 13 bases between. There are 15 residues in the CDR3. Germline V gives CDR1 DFQATT, CDR2 SNEGSKA (reference sequence). CDR3 bases: TGCAGTGCTAGAGTTAAGGGCGGGAAGAACACTGAAGCTTTCTTT. Its protein is CSARVKGGKNTEAFF.

The rearrangement links TRBV7-2 to TRBJ1-1, with a weak D call TRBD1 (5 bases). V gave up 5 bases and J gave up 1 base, with 17 bases separating them. The CDR3 loop spans 16 amino acids. The V gene's germline CDR1 is SGHTA and CDR2 FQGNSA. DNA for the CDR3: TGTGCCAGCAGCATTACAGGCCACATAACGAACACTGAAGCTTTCTTT. This codes for CASSITGHITNTEAFF.

This clonotype has just a few counts. The chain uses TRBV2 and TRBJ2-6; possibly TRBD1 or TRBD2 for D (5 bases each). Germline CDR1 SNHLY, CDR2 FYNNEI. This CDR3 comprises 17 residues. The V gene lost 2 bases and the J gene lost 4 bases, with 15 bases spanning the gap. CDR3 bases: TGTGCCAGCAGTGAATCGGGACCTTCGTACGGGGCCAACGTCCTGACTTTC. Its protein is CASSESGPSYGANVLTF.

This clonotype was detected only a few times. J is TRBJ1-1 and V is TRBV7-4; TRBD1 agrees at 7 bases. J was trimmed by 6 bases and V by 0 bases; bases with no gene match: 7. CDR1 is SGHVT and CDR2 is SQSDAQ in the germline V gene. There are 15 residues in the CDR3. CDR3 in DNA: TGTGCCAGCAGCTTAGCAGGGGGCATACTCGCTGAAGCTTTCTTT. The encoded protein is CASSLAGGILAEAFF.

The chain is built from TRBV27 and TRBJ2-3; 9 positions agree with TRBD2. Per germline, CDR1 MNHEY and CDR2 SMNVEV (reference sequence). Trimming cost V 4 bases and J 0 bases; bases outside gene matches: 14. The CDR3 covers 19 residues. CDR3 in amino acids: CASSCEVPGLADSTDTQYF. In DNA, the CDR3 is TGTGCCAGCAGTTGTGAAGTACCGGGACTAGCAGACAGCACAGATACGCAGTATTTT.

In the case of this clonotype: Germline and junction disagree at one end, which may indicate a read error. The chain links TRBV20-1 to TRBJ2-7; 11 bases agree with TRBD2. CDR1 DFQATT and CDR2 SNEGSKA come from the germline V gene (reference sequence). This CDR3 has 16 residues. The CDR3 DNA follows: TGCAGTGCTACAGGGACTAGCGGACTTTCCTCCTACGAGAAGTACTTC. It translates to CSATGTSGLSSYEKYF.

This chain uses TRBV5-1 with TRBJ1-1; D perhaps matches TRBD1 (5 bases). Germline V gene lookup returns CDR1 SGHRS and CDR2 YFSETQ. Trimming stripped 3 bases from V and 8 bases from J, with 20 bases between. The CDR3 runs to 15 residues. For the CDR3, the DNA is TGCGCCAGCAGCTCCACCGGGACCGGGGTTTGGGAAGCTTTCTTT. Protein product: CASSSTGTGVWEAFF.

The V and J genes are TRBV12-3 or TRBV12-4 and TRBJ1-6, with a tentative D call TRBD1 (6 bases). This CDR3 has 15 amino acids. Deletions cut 0 bases from V and 8 bases from J, with 11 bases between. The CDR3 nucleotides are TGTGCCAGCAGTTTAGCAGCGGGGGGCTATTCACCCCTCCACTTT. It yields the protein CASSLAAGGYSPLHF.

This clonotype was detected many times. This chain uses TRBV4-1 with TRBJ2-6; no clear D gene. Germline values: CDR1 MGHRA, CDR2 YSYEKL. This CDR3 comprises 16 residues. V lost 3 bases, J lost 2 bases, and 11 bases lay in between. The CDR3 nucleotides read TGCGCCAGCAGCCAGCAGACCGGTACTGGGGCCAACGTCCTGACTTTC. This encodes CASSQQTGTGANVLTF.

Points on this clonotype: This may be a read error, as it is one base from a much larger clone. This chain links TRBV7-2 with TRBJ1-2, with 7 bases lining up with TRBD1. The V gene's germline CDR1 is SGHTA and CDR2 FQGNSA. This CDR3 contains 17 residues. The DNA of the CDR3 is TGTGCCAGCAGCTATCACTTTAATACGGGACAGCATTATGGCTCCACCTTC. This codes for CASSYHFNTGQHYGSTF. Looking up the rest from reference TRBV7-2 and TRBJ1-2 gives the full variable domain: GAGVSQSPSNKVTEKGKDVELRCDPISGHTALYWYRQSLGQGLEFLIYFQGNSAPDKSGLPSDRFSAERTGGSVSTLTIQRTQQEDSAVYLCASSYHFNTGQHYGSTFGSGTRLTVV.

As concerns this clonotype: Germline and junction disagree at one end, which may indicate a read error. The gene calls are TRBV11-2 and TRBJ2-7; no clear D. Germline CDR1 is SGHAT and CDR2 is FQNNGV. CDR3 length: 14 residues. The DNA of the CDR3 is TGTGCAAGCAGCTTAGTTCAGGTGTCCTACGAGAAGTACTTC. This encodes CASSLVQVSYEKYF.

This clonotype was counted a few times. The chain has TRBV7-9 and TRBJ2-2, with D maybe TRBD2 (5 bases). CDR3 length equals 14 residues. Germline V gene data show CDR1 as SEHNR and CDR2 as FQNEAQ (reference sequence). Trimming cost V 5 bases and J 4 bases, with 11 bases left between them. The CDR3 is CASSSPGVTGELFF. In nucleotides, the CDR3 is TGTGCCAGCAGCAGCCCCGGGGTCACCGGGGAGCTGTTTTTT.

With respect to this clonotype: Germline and junction disagree at one end, which may indicate a read error. The chain uses TRBV7-8 and TRBJ2-1; TRBD2 agrees at 7 bases. CDR1 and CDR2 from the germline V gene are SGHVS and FQNEAQ. This CDR3 region has 16 residues. The DNA of the CDR3 is TGTGCCAGCAACCGGGGAGGGACTGGCCCCTACACTGAGCAGTTCTTC. Translating it yields CASNRGGTGPYTEQFF.

For the CDR3, the DNA is TGTGCCAGCAGTTTATACAGCGGGGAGGGGGAGGGTAGGGTAGATGAGCAGTTCTTC. Its translation: CASSLYSGEGEGRVDEQFF. The chain is built from TRBV28 and TRBJ2-1; perhaps TRBD2 as D (7 bases). The V end was cut by 1 base, the J end by 8 bases, with 27 bases between. CDR3 size: 19 residues. Germline CDR1 MDHEN, CDR2 SYDVKM. Full variable domain (missing parts from reference TRBV28 and TRBJ2-1): DVKVTQSSRYLVKRTGEKVFLECVQDMDHENMFWYRQDPGLGLRLIYFSYDVKMKEKGDIPEGYSVSREKKERFSLILESASTNQTSMYLCASSLYSGEGEGRVDEQFFGPGTRLTVL.